This T cell receptor (beta chain) was retrieved from a study of circulating CD8 cells and anti-PD-1 response in melanoma. Sorting of live CD3+CD8+TCRalphabeta+ cells by PD-1 and/or TIGIT gave four subsets. Broader study findings: Clonotype sharing was highest between DPOS and TIGIT subsets.

Each library started from roughly 16 ng of total RNA using the QIAseq Immune Repertoire TCR panel. Using its own MiXCR run on the reads, TCRdb lists one record per CDR3 protein. The sample records more than 500 distinct CDR3 sequences, roughly a tenth being singletons. Germline CDR1 is SGHTA and CDR2 is FQGTGA. Trimming pared 2 bases from V and 4 bases from J, leaving 16 bases between. This CDR3 has 16 residues. Judged by abundance, this clonotype is large. What it recognizes is unknown. This chain connects TRBV7-3 to TRBJ2-3; D is uncertain. Sequences were derived from CD8+ T cells from PBMCs, sampled at baseline or after one month of anti-PD-1 therapy (not recorded which). The receptor comes from a human donor with melanoma. The chain's CDR3 is CASSLGLGLGADTQYF. The CDR3 DNA follows: TGTGCCAGCAGCTTAGGGCTCGGGCTGGGTGCAGATACGCAGTATTTT.